These T cell receptor beta chains were read from a single sample in a study of regulatory T cells in long-lasting Graves disease. One entry per CDR3 protein results from TCRdb running MiXCR on the multiplex PCR reads. The table records more than 350,000 distinct CDR3 sequences, just under 15% of them present only once. This sample was also put to use in a study of T cells in Graves' hyperthyroidism and ophthalmopathy.

Here the sequenced sample was peripheral blood mononuclear cells (PBMCs), taken at new diagnosis, from a patient treated with antithyroid drugs. These receptors were collected from a woman aged 30 to 39 with Graves disease. Each CDR3 is given without its conserved first and last residue. Each record gives: J gene, V gene, CDR3 protein.

J: TRBJ2-3
V: TRBV7-2
CDR3: ASSSLAGPSTDTQY

J: TRBJ2-1
V: TRBV4-2
CDR3: ASSQEGLAGVRRWVFNEQF

J: TRBJ2-7
V: TRBV24-1
CDR3: ATSETGQGRGEQY

J: TRBJ2-3
V: TRBV5-1
CDR3: ASSWGTFTDTQY

J: TRBJ1-4
V: TRBV4-1
CDR3: ASSQVSGWEKLF

J: TRBJ2-7
V: TRBV9
CDR3: ASSVGTGFEQY

J: TRBJ1-2
V: TRBV27
CDR3: ASSSREGYGYT

J: TRBJ1-5
V: TRBV4-1
CDR3: ASSQKAEGLGNQPQH

J: TRBJ2-5
V: TRBV19
CDR3: ASSIGGLAGVETQY

J: TRBJ2-3
V: TRBV5-1
CDR3: ASSFAVTDTQY

J: TRBJ2-1
V: TRBV11-1
CDR3: ASSLAEGLAGWNEQF

J: TRBJ1-4
V: TRBV13
CDR3: ASSHRTRRVSEKLF

J: TRBJ2-1
V: TRBV19
CDR3: ASSISADEQF

J: TRBJ2-1
V: TRBV19
CDR3: ASSISGSRPSTYNEQF

J: TRBJ2-5
V: TRBV13
CDR3: ASSLGTSGIETQY

J: TRBJ2-3
V: TRBV4-1
CDR3: ASSQRTGGAADTQY

J: TRBJ2-7
V: TRBV29-1
CDR3: SVLRGYEQY

J: TRBJ1-2
V: TRBV20-1
CDR3: SARVPGPRET

J: TRBJ2-3
V: TRBV20-1
CDR3: SARGTGATDTQY

J: TRBJ2-1
V: TRBV3-1
CDR3: ASSQKYEQF

J: TRBJ2-7
V: TRBV30
CDR3: AWSVGDEQY

J: TRBJ2-1
V: TRBV5-1
CDR3: ASSPNPSGSSYNEQF

J: TRBJ2-3
V: TRBV7-9
CDR3: ASSLDRSGLTDTQY

J: TRBJ1-2
V: TRBV29-1
CDR3: SVDGGGAYYGYT

J: TRBJ2-5
V: TRBV24-1
CDR3: ATSDPGQGGTQY

J: TRBJ1-2
V: TRBV5-1
CDR3: ASSLTRTGLVGGYT

J: TRBJ1-2
V: TRBV5-1
CDR3: ASSLGPGFYGYT

J: TRBJ2-2
V: TRBV11-2
CDR3: ASSPLWGGANTGELF

J: TRBJ1-2
V: TRBV30
CDR3: AWMGEPRNYGYT

J: TRBJ1-2
V: TRBV20-1
CDR3: SAHAGRNYGYT

J: TRBJ1-2
V: TRBV20-1
CDR3: SALEAFAGYAHT

J: TRBJ2-2
V: TRBV20-1
CDR3: SVAGGGNTGELF

J: TRBJ2-7
V: TRBV11-2
CDR3: ASSLVSVFEQY

J: TRBJ2-7
V: TRBV7-3
CDR3: ASSLAGPLY

J: TRBJ1-1
V: TRBV10-3
CDR3: AISQTNEAF

J: TRBJ2-3
V: TRBV7-9
CDR3: ASSLLREGTDTQY

J: TRBJ2-3
V: TRBV30
CDR3: AWTGTVSTDTQY

J: TRBJ1-5
V: TRBV2
CDR3: ASSETGSPDQPQH

J: TRBJ1-6
V: TRBV30
CDR3: AWSPQGTPLH

J: TRBJ2-1
V: TRBV10-2
CDR3: ASSETQLIAGDEQF

J: TRBJ2-1
V: TRBV6-2/TRBV6-3
CDR3: ASRQLGGVNEQF

J: TRBJ1-1
V: TRBV20-1
CDR3: KLLRVNTEAF

J: TRBJ1-6
V: TRBV7-9
CDR3: ASSVTGTVNSPLH

J: TRBJ1-1
V: TRBV4-1
CDR3: ASSPGPGRNTEAF

J: TRBJ2-1
V: TRBV12-3/TRBV12-4
CDR3: ASSSGDISYNEQF